Listed here are 18 T cell receptor beta chains from one sample, sequenced in a study of tumor-infiltrating lymphocytes in oesophageal squamous cell carcinoma. TCRdb ran MiXCR on the PCR reads and lists one entry per CDR3 protein. The sample has about 9,600 distinct CDR3 sequences, approximately 59% seen once. The sample was esophageal tumor tissue. These receptors all stem from a male donor with esophageal squamous cell carcinoma.

This sequence joins TRBV20-1 and TRBJ2-3; possible D gene TRBD1, 5 bases. The J call is uncertain, as TRBJ2-7 better fits the DNA end. Germline V gene data show CDR1 as DFQATT and CDR2 as SNEGSKA (reference sequence). The CDR3 runs 14 residues. The DNA for the CDR3 is TGCAGTGCTAGAGTCCCAGGGCCCTCTTACGAGCAGTACTTC. It yields the protein CSARVPGPSYEQYF.

This clonotype turned up a few times. With a much larger clone just one base away, this may be a read error. This chain uses TRBV7-6 with TRBJ2-7; D not certain. Germline values: CDR1 SGHVS, CDR2 FNYEAQ. V shed 4 bases and J shed 7 bases, with 8 bases lying between them. The CDR3 runs to 11 residues. The CDR3 region has the DNA TGTGCCAGCAGCTCTTACAATGAGCAGTACTTC. This codes for CASSSYNEQYF.

The rearrangement links TRBV6-6 to TRBJ2-7; 7 bases are a match to TRBD1. TRBJ1-2 explains the end of the DNA better; the J call may be wrong. Germline V CDR1 and CDR2: MNHNY, SVGAGI (reference sequence). The CDR3 loop spans 12 amino acids. CDR3 DNA sequence: TGTGCCAGCAGGGACAGGCTTTGGGGCTACACCTTC. This translates into CASRDRLWGYTF.

In its sample, this clonotype was seen many times. The chain recombines TRBV19 with TRBJ2-7, with D possibly TRBD1 on 5 matching bases. The CDR3 covers 13 residues. Germline CDR1 LNHDA, CDR2 SQIVND (reference sequence). The V end lost 1 base, the J end lost 7 bases, and 11 bases lay between the germline ends. CDR3 sequence reads: CASSIAQGREQYF. The DNA of the CDR3 is TGTGCCAGTAGTATAGCCCAGGGTCGGGAGCAGTACTTC.

The rearrangement links TRBV24-1 to TRBJ2-5; D call uncertain. The J call could be wrong; TRBJ2-1 is a better fit for the DNA end. CDR3 size: 15 residues. Per germline, CDR1 KGHDR and CDR2 SFDVKD. CDR3 DNA: TGTGCCACCAGTGATTTGTCGGAGCCCCAAGAGACCCAGTTCTTC. As protein: CATSDLSEPQETQFF.

The table lists this clonotype with many counts. V and J are TRBV10-3 and TRBJ1-6; 7 bases are a match to TRBD1. This CDR3 contains 14 residues. Germline lookup yields CDR1 ENHRY and CDR2 SYGVKD. The V gene end was trimmed by 6 bases and the J gene end by 7 bases; junction bases not matched to a gene: 6. The CDR3 DNA sequence: TGTGCCATCAGGACCGGGACAGAAAATTCACCCCTCCACTTT. This sequence encodes CAIRTGTENSPLHF.

A remark on this clonotype: A much larger clone lies a single base off, so this may be a read error. V gene TRBV12-3 or TRBV12-4 combines with J gene TRBJ2-5; 13 positions match TRBD2. The J call may be mistaken, given a closer DNA end match to TRBJ2-1. The CDR3 sequence is 15 residues long. CDR3 nucleotide sequence: TGTGCCAACAGTTTCTGGACTAGCGGGAGACTCGAGCAGTTCTTC. Amino acid sequence: CANSFWTSGRLEQFF.

This clonotype appeared many times. A read error may produce the germline difference seen at one junction end. The chain has TRBV7-7 and TRBJ2-1, with D hard to call. This CDR3 has 13 residues. CDR1 and CDR2 (germline): SSHAT, FNYEAQ (reference sequence). The CDR3 loop reads CASSLESNNEQFF. CDR3 bases: TGTGCTAGCAGCTTAGAATCCAACAATGAGCAGTTCTTC.

The CDR3 loop reads CASSSSLGSEQYF. DNA of the CDR3: TGTGCCAGCAGCTCAAGTCTGGGATCCGAGCAGTACTTC. The J gene is TRBJ2-5, the V gene TRBV7-2; D is undetermined. The J call may be mistaken, given a closer DNA end match to TRBJ2-7. This CDR3 region has 13 residues. Germline V gene sequence: CDR1 SGHTA, CDR2 FQGNSA.

This clonotype was recorded once. This chain joins TRBV7-1 and TRBJ2-3, with a weak D call TRBD2 (6 bases). The DNA matches TRBJ2-5 better at its end, which makes the J call doubtful. TRBV7-1 is given ORF status, its function remaining uncertain. CDR3 length equals 15 residues. The CDR3 DNA follows: TGTGCCAGCAGCTCCGGAGCGGGTGGGGAAGAGACCCAGTACTTC. Translated, it gives CASSSGAGGEETQYF.

The chain links TRBV7-3 to TRBJ2-6; no clear D. The V end lost 5 bases, the J end lost 0 bases, and 11 bases lay between the germline ends. Looked up from germline, CDR1 is SGHTA and CDR2 is FQGTGA. The CDR3 has 16 residues. The CDR3 DNA follows: TGTGCCAGCAGCCCCTCGGAGAGCTCTGGGGCCAACGTCCTGACTTTC. It yields the protein CASSPSESSGANVLTF. Combining the CDR3 with reference TRBV7-3 and TRBJ2-6 gives the whole variable domain GAGVSQTPSNKVTEKGKYVELRCDPISGHTALYWYRQSLGQGPEFLIYFQGTGAADDSGLPNDRFFAVRPEGSVSTLKIQRTERGDSAVYLCASSPSESSGANVLTFGAGSRLTVL.

This clonotype appeared a few times. The chain has TRBV12-5 and TRBJ2-5; D gene unclear. CDR1 is LGHNT, CDR2 FRNRAP, per germline. V was trimmed by 0 bases and J by 3 bases, leaving 5 bases between them. This CDR3 has 13 residues. Here the CDR3 DNA reads TGTGCTAGTGGTTTGGTACATGAAGAGACCCAGTACTTC. As protein: CASGLVHEETQYF.

This chain uses TRBV6-5 with TRBJ2-5; possible D gene TRBD1, 5 bases. Germline V gene data show CDR1 as MNHEY and CDR2 as SVGAGI. The germline V and J ends were trimmed by 7 bases and 3 bases, with 12 bases remaining between them. This CDR3 is 13 amino acids long. The DNA for the CDR3 is TGTGCCAGCAACACAGGTTACAAAGAGACCCAGTACTTC. It translates to CASNTGYKETQYF.

This clonotype has a count of ten or more. The gene calls are TRBV5-1 and TRBJ1-4; D unclear. Germline V gene data show CDR1 as SGHRS and CDR2 as YFSETQ. CDR3 size: 15 residues. The ends were cut back, 4 bases at V and 6 bases at J, with 16 bases in the middle. DNA of the CDR3: TGCGCCAGCAGCCCTCGCATGGGCTACGATGAAAAACTGTTTTTT. Translation: CASSPRMGYDEKLFF.

The V and J genes are TRBV7-2 and TRBJ2-4; TRBD2 matches 14 bases. The DNA end is more similar to TRBJ2-5, so the J call may be wrong. This CDR3 comprises 15 residues. Per the germline V gene, CDR1 is SGHTA and CDR2 is FQGNSA. The CDR3 spells CASSPTSGRAETQYF. The CDR3 coding sequence is TGTGCCAGCAGCCCGACTAGCGGGAGGGCGGAGACCCAGTACTTC.

This sequence joins TRBV14 and TRBJ2-4; no reliable D call. The J call may be wrong; the DNA end is better matched by TRBJ2-1. Germline V lookup: CDR1 SGHDN, CDR2 FVKESK. This CDR3 comprises 13 residues. CDR3 sequence: CASSQESADEQFF. CDR3 coding DNA: TGTGCCAGCAGCCAAGAATCTGCAGATGAGCAGTTCTTC.

This clonotype was seen a few times. The chain recombines TRBV7-9 with TRBJ2-5, with 7 positions matching TRBD2. Losses at the gene ends were 3 bases for V and 2 bases for J; bases not matched to a gene: 6. Germline CDR1 SEHNR, CDR2 FQNEAQ (reference sequence). The CDR3 is made up of 15 amino acids. CDR3 DNA sequence: TGTGCCAGCAGCTTTCGGCGGGGGAGTCAAGAGACCCAGTACTTC. Its protein is CASSFRRGSQETQYF. The full variable domain, completed using reference TRBV7-9 and TRBJ2-5, is DTGVSQNPRHKITKRGQNVTFRCDPISEHNRLYWYRQTLGQGPEFLTYFQNEAQLEKSRLLSDRFSAERPKGSFSTLEIQRTEQGDSAMYLCASSFRRGSQETQYFGPGTRLLVL.

This clonotype showed up just a few times. The V and J genes are TRBV18 and TRBJ2-2; 7 nucleotides line up with TRBD1. The V segment lost 1 base and the J segment 4 bases; nucleotides outside the gene matches: 6. This CDR3 has 16 residues. The V gene's germline CDR1 is KGHSH and CDR2 LQKENI. The CDR3 region is CASSPQLTGITGELFF. DNA of the CDR3: TGTGCCAGCTCACCACAGTTGACAGGGATCACCGGGGAGCTGTTTTTT.